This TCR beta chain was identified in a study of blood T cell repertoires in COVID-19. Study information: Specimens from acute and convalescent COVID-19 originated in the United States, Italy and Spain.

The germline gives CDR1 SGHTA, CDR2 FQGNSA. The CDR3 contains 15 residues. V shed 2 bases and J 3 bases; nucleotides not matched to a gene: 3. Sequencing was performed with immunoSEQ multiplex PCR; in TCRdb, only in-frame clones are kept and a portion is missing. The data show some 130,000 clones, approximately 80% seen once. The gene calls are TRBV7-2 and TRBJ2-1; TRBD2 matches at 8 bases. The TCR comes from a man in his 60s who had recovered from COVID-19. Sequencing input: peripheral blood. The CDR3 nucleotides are TGTGCCAGCAGCTTACGGGGGGGCTTCTACAATGAGCAGTTCTTC. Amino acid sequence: CASSLRGGFYNEQFF. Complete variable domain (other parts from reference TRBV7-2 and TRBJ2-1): GAGVSQSPSNKVTEKGKDVELRCDPISGHTALYWYRQSLGQGLEFLIYFQGNSAPDKSGLPSDRFSAERTGGSVSTLTIQRTQQEDSAVYLCASSLRGGFYNEQFFGPGTRLTVL.